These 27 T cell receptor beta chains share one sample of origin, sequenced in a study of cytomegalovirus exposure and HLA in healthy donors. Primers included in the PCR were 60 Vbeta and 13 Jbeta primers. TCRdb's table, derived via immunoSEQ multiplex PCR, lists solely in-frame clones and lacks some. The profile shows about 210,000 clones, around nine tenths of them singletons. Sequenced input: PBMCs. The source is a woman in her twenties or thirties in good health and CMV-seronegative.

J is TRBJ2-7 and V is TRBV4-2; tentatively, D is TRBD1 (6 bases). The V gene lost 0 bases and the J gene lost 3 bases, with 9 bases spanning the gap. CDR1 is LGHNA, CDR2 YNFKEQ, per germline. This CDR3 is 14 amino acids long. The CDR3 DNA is TGTGCCAGCAGCCAAGAACAGGGAGACTACGAGCAGTACTTC. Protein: CASSQEQGDYEQYF.

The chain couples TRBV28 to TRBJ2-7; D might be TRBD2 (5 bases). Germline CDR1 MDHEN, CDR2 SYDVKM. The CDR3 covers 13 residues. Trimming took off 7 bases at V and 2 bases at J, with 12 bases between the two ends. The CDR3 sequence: CASNAGIPYEQYF. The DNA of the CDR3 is TGTGCCAGCAACGCCGGGATCCCCTACGAGCAGTACTTC.

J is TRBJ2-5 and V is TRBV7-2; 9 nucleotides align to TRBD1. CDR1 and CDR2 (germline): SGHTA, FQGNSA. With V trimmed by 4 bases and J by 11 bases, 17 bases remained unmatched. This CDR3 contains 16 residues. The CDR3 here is CASSSEAGTGRLGQYF. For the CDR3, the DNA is TGTGCCAGCAGCTCGGAAGCGGGGACAGGGCGGTTGGGGCAGTACTTC.

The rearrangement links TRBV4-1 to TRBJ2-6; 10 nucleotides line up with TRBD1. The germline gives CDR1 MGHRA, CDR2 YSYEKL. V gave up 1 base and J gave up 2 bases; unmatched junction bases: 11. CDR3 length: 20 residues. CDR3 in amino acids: CASSQARAGQGIPGANVLTF. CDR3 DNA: TGCGCCAGCAGCCAAGCAAGGGCGGGACAGGGGATCCCTGGGGCCAACGTCCTGACTTTC.

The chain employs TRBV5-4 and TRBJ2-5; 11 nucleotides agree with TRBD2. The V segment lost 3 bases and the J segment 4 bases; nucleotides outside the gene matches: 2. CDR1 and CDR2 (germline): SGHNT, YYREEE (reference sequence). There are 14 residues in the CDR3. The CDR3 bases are TGTGCCAGCAGCTCGGGGACTAGCGGAGAGACCCAGTACTTC. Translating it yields CASSSGTSGETQYF.

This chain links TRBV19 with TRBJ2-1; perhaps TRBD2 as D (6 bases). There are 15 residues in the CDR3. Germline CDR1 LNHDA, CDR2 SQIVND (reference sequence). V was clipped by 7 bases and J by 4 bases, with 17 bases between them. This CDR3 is CASISTAGRYNEQFF. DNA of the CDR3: TGTGCCAGTATAAGTACGGCGGGAAGATACAATGAGCAGTTCTTC. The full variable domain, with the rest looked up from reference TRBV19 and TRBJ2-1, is DGGITQSPKYLFRKEGQNVTLSCEQNLNHDAMYWYRQDPGQGLRLIYYSQIVNDFQKGDIAEGYSVSREKKESFPLTVTSAQKNPTAFYLCASISTAGRYNEQFFGPGTRLTVL.

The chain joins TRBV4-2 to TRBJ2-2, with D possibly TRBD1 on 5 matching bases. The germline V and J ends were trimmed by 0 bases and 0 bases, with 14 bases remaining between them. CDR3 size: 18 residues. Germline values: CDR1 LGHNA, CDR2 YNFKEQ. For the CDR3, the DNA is TGTGCCAGCAGCCAAGAAGGGGCGACAGCTACGAACACCGGGGAGCTGTTTTTT. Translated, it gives CASSQEGATATNTGELFF.

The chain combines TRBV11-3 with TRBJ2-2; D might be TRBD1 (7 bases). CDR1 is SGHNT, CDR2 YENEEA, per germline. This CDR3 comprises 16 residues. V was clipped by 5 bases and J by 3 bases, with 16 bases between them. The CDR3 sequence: CASSPTAGGYTGELFF. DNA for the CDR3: TGTGCCAGCAGCCCAACGGCAGGGGGGTACACCGGGGAGCTGTTTTTT.

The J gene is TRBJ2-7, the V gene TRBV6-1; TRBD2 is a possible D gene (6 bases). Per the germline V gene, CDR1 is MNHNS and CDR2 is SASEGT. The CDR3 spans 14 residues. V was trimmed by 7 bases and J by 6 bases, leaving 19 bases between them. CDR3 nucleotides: TGTGCCAGCAATCGGGACTCTCCTGCCGGCGAGCAGTACTTC. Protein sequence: CASNRDSPAGEQYF.

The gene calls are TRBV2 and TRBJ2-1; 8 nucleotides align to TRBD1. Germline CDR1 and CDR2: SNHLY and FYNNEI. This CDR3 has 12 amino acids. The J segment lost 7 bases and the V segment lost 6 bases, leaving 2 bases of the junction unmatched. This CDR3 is CASRRQGNEQFF. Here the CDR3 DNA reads TGTGCCAGCAGGAGACAGGGGAATGAGCAGTTCTTC.

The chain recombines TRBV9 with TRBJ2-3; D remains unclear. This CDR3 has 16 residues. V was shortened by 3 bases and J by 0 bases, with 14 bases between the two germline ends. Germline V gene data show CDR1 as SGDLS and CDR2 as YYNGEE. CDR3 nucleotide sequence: TGTGCCAGCAGCGCCTCTCCGACACTTAGCACAGATACGCAGTATTTT. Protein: CASSASPTLSTDTQYF. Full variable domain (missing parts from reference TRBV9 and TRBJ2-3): DSGVTQTPKHLITATGQRVTLRCSPRSGDLSVYWYQQSLDQGLQFLIQYYNGEERAKGNILERFSAQQFPDLHSELNLSSLELGDSALYFCASSASPTLSTDTQYFGPGTRLTVL.

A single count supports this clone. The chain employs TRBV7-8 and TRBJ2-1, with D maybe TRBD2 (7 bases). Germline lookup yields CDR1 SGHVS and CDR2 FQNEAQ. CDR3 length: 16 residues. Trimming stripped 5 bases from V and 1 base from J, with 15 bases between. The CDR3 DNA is TGTGCCAGCAGCCCCAGGGGAGGGACGTCCTACAATGAGCAGTTCTTC. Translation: CASSPRGGTSYNEQFF.

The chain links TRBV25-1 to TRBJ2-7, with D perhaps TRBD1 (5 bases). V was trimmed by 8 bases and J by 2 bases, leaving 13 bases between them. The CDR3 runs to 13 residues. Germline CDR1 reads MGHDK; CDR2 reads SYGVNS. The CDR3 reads CASAQTDTYEQYF. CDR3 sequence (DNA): TGTGCCAGCGCCCAGACAGATACCTACGAGCAGTACTTC.

CDR3 amino acids: CASSEARYSGNTIYF. The DNA of the CDR3 is TGTGCCAGCAGTGAAGCACGGTACTCTGGAAACACCATATATTTT. The chain uses TRBV2 and TRBJ1-3; D not certain. The V and J ends lost 0 bases and 0 bases respectively, with 6 bases between them. The CDR3 totals 15 residues. CDR1 SNHLY and CDR2 FYNNEI come from the germline V gene.

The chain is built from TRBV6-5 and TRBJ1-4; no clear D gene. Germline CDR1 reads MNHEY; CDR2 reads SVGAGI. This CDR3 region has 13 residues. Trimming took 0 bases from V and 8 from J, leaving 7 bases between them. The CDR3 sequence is CASSYSREEKLFF. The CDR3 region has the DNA TGTGCCAGCAGTTACTCGAGGGAAGAAAAACTGTTTTTT.

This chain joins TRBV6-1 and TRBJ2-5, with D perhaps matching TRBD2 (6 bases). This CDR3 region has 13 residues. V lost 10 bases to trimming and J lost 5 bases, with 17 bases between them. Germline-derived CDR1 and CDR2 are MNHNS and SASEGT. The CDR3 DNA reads TGTGCCAACGCCAAGGGGCTAGCGGAGACCCAGTACTTC. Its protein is CANAKGLAETQYF.

The CDR3 loop reads CASSYSTGEETQYF. DNA for the CDR3: TGTGCCAGCAGTTACTCGACAGGGGAAGAGACCCAGTACTTC. The J gene is TRBJ2-5, the V gene TRBV6-5; 8 positions agree with TRBD1. Unmatched junction bases numbered 0, after V lost 0 bases and J lost 3 bases. The CDR3 loop spans 14 amino acids. The germline V gene encodes CDR1 MNHEY and CDR2 SVGAGI.

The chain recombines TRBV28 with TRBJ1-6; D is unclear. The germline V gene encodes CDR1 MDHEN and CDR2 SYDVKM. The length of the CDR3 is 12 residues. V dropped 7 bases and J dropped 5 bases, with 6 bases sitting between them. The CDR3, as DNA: TGTGCCAGCACCGTAAATAATTCACCCCTCCACTTT. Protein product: CASTVNNSPLHF.

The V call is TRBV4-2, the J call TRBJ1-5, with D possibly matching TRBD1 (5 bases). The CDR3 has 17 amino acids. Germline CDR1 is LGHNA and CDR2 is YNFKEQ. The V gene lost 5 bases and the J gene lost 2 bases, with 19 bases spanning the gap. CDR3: CASSTGRRGYGNQPQHF. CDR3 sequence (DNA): TGTGCCAGCAGCACCGGCCGGAGGGGCTATGGCAATCAGCCCCAGCATTTT.

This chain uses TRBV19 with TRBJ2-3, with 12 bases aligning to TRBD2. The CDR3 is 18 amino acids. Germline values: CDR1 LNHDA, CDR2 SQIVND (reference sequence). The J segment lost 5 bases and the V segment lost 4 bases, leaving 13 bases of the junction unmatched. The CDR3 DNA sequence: TGTGCCAGTAGTAGGGTGGCTCGACTAGCGGGAGTAGGAGATACGCAGTATTTT. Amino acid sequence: CASSRVARLAGVGDTQYF.

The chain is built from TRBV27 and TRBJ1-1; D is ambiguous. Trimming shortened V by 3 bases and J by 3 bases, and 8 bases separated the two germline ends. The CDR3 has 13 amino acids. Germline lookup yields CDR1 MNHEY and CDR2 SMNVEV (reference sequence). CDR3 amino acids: CASSFGRDTEAFF. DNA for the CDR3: TGTGCCAGCAGTTTTGGGAGGGACACTGAAGCTTTCTTT.

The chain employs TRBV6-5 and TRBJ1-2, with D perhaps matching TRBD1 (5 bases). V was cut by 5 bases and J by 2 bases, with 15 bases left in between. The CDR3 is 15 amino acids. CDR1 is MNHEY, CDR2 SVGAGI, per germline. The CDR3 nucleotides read TGTGCCAGCAGTCCCGGGGGAATTCGGAACTATGGCTACACCTTC. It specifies CASSPGGIRNYGYTF.

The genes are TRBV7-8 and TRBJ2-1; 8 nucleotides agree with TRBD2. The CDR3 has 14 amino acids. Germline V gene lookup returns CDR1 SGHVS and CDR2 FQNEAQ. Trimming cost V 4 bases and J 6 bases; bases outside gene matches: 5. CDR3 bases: TGTGCCAGCAGCTATAGCGGGACCCCCAATGAGCAGTTCTTC. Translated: CASSYSGTPNEQFF.

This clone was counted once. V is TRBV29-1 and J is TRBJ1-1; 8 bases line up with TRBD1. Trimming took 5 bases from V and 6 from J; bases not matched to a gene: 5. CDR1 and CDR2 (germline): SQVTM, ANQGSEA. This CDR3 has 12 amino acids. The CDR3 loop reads CSVRTGSAEAFF. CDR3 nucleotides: TGCAGCGTTCGGACAGGGTCGGCTGAAGCTTTCTTT.

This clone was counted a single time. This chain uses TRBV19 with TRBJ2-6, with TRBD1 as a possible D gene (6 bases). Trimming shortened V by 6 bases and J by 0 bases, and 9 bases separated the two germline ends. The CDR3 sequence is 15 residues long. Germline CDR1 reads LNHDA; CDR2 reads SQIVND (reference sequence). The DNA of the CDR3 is TGTGCCAGTAGCCCAGGGGACTCTGGGGCCAACGTCCTGACTTTC. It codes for CASSPGDSGANVLTF.

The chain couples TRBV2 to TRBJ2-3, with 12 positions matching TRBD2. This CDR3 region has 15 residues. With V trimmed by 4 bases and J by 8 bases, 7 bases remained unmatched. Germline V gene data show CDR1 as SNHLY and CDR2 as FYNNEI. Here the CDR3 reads CASSGLAGGLSTQYF. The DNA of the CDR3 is TGTGCCAGCAGTGGGCTAGCGGGGGGGCTTAGTACGCAGTATTTT. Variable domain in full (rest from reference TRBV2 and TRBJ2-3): EPEVTQTPSHQVTQMGQEVILRCVPISNHLYFYWYRQILGQKVEFLVSFYNNEISEKSEIFDDQFSVERPDGSNFTLKIRSTKLEDSAMYFCASSGLAGGLSTQYFGPGTRLTVL.

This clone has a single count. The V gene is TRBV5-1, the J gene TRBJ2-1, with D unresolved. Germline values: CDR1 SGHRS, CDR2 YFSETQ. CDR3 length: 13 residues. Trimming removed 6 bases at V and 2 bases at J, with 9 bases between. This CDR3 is CASTSGPYNEQFF. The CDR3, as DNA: TGCGCCAGCACCTCTGGGCCCTACAATGAGCAGTTCTTC.